These 29 T cell receptor beta chains share one sample of origin, sequenced in a study of monozygotic twins with inflammatory bowel disease (dated by TCRdb to about 2019). The method behind the library was 5' RACE. Sequencing was carried out with an Illumina HiSeq 2500. TCRdb reprocessed the reads and lists each CDR3 protein sequence as a single entry, with no DNA. The sample's own table lists over 200,000 distinct CDR3 sequences. The ten top clones hold 1.5% to 2% of the sample. The specimen was blood. These receptors came from a human donor with ulcerative colitis or Crohn's disease, or a healthy co-twin of an affected twin (not recorded which).

The chain has TRBV5-1 and TRBJ1-1; TCRdb's D call of TRBD1 is untestable without DNA. This CDR3 has 13 residues. The germline gives CDR1 SGHRS, CDR2 YFSETQ. The CDR3 loop is CASSLTGAPEAFF.

J is TRBJ2-7 and V is TRBV20-1; the D call from TCRdb, TRBD1, cannot be confirmed without DNA. This CDR3 has 15 residues. Germline V gene sequence: CDR1 DFQATT, CDR2 SNEGSKA (reference sequence). The CDR3 protein is CSATTGGLMSYEQYF.

The gene calls are TRBV12-3 or TRBV12-4 and TRBJ2-7. The CDR3 spans 14 residues. CDR3 sequence reads: CASSLLFGVAEQYF.

This rearrangement joins TRBV19 to TRBJ1-1; TCRdb's assignment of TRBD1 cannot be checked, as there is no DNA. The CDR3 covers 17 residues. The germline CDR1 and CDR2 sequences are LNHDA and SQIVND (reference sequence). CDR3 residues: CASSIVGRAKMNTEAFF.

This rearrangement joins TRBV7-9 to TRBJ2-3; checking the TCRdb D call of TRBD1 is not possible without DNA. The CDR3 is made up of 15 amino acids. Per germline, CDR1 SEHNR and CDR2 FQNEAQ (reference sequence). CDR3 region: CASSAMGQSTDTQYF. The entire variable domain, with the rest obtained from reference TRBV7-9 and TRBJ2-3, is as follows: DTGVSQNPRHKITKRGQNVTFRCDPISEHNRLYWYRQTLGQGPEFLTYFQNEAQLEKSRLLSDRFSAERPKGSFSTLEIQRTEQGDSAMYLCASSAMGQSTDTQYFGPGTRLTVL.

The rearrangement links TRBV5-1 to TRBJ2-7; the D call of TRBD1 rests on TCRdb alone, since no DNA is present to check it. Germline V lookup: CDR1 SGHRS, CDR2 YFSETQ. The CDR3 runs 14 residues. CDR3 sequence: CASSSGQGNYEQYF.

This chain connects TRBV20-1 to TRBJ1-2; the TCRdb D gene call, TRBD1, has no DNA to confirm it. The CDR3 is 13 residues long. Germline V gives CDR1 DFQATT, CDR2 SNEGSKA (reference sequence). CDR3 loop: CSATEGGIYGYTF.

The J gene is TRBJ1-1, the V gene TRBV20-1; with no DNA, the TCRdb D assignment of TRBD1 cannot be verified. Germline loops: CDR1 DFQATT, CDR2 SNEGSKA (reference sequence). The CDR3 runs to 14 residues. CDR3 loop: CSATRQTMNTEAFF.

The chain recombines TRBV2 with TRBJ2-7. There are 11 residues in the CDR3. Per the germline V gene, CDR1 is SNHLY and CDR2 is FYNNEI. The chain's CDR3 is CASSKRDEQYF.

The V call is TRBV5-1, the J call TRBJ1-1; with no DNA, the TCRdb D assignment of TRBD1 cannot be verified. CDR3 size: 14 residues. Germline lookup yields CDR1 SGHRS and CDR2 YFSETQ. This chain's CDR3 is CASSLSSRDPEAFF.

V gene TRBV20-1 combines with J gene TRBJ1-3; TCRdb names TRBD1, which stays unverified in the absence of DNA. The CDR3 sequence is 17 residues long. Germline CDR1 is DFQATT and CDR2 is SNEGSKA (reference sequence). CDR3 sequence: CSARRGGQGLSGNTIYF.

V gene TRBV20-1 combines with J gene TRBJ1-5. This CDR3 region has 12 residues. The germline V gene has CDR1 DFQATT and CDR2 SNEGSKA (reference sequence). The CDR3: CSAWDGIGPQHF.

J is TRBJ2-7 and V is TRBV4-2; TCRdb returns TRBD1, unconfirmable since there is no DNA. CDR3 size: 15 residues. The V gene's germline CDR1 is LGHNA and CDR2 YNFKEQ. CDR3: CASSQALERGYEQYF.

This chain joins TRBV2 and TRBJ1-1; TCRdb's D call, TRBD1, is unchecked because there is no DNA. Germline V gene sequence: CDR1 SNHLY, CDR2 FYNNEI. CDR3 length equals 14 residues. The CDR3 region is CASTFNLGQQEAFF.

This chain connects TRBV19 to TRBJ2-1. CDR1 LNHDA and CDR2 SQIVND come from the germline V gene (reference sequence). This CDR3 has 12 amino acids. The CDR3 reads CASRTRNNEQFF.

The V call is TRBV5-6, the J call TRBJ1-5. This CDR3 is built from 13 residues. Per germline, CDR1 SGHDT and CDR2 YYEEEE. CDR3: CASSSEPNQPQHF.

The V call is TRBV28, the J call TRBJ2-5; TCRdb selects TRBD1, and the lack of DNA leaves this call unchecked. The CDR3 consists of 15 residues. CDR1 and CDR2 from the germline V gene are MDHEN and SYDVKM. Here the CDR3 reads CASRARTGSQETQYF.

The chain is built from TRBV20-1 and TRBJ2-2; the TCRdb D gene call, TRBD2, has no DNA to confirm it. In germline, CDR1 is DFQATT, CDR2 SNEGSKA (reference sequence). CDR3 size: 15 residues. CDR3 amino acids: CSARDPLGAAGELFF.

The genes are TRBV7-6 and TRBJ2-3; lacking DNA, the TRBD1 call made by TCRdb goes unchecked. Germline values: CDR1 SGHVS, CDR2 FNYEAQ. The CDR3 contains 16 residues. The CDR3 loop is CASSTMTESRTDTQYF.

The V gene is TRBV7-3, the J gene TRBJ2-1; with no DNA, the TCRdb D assignment of TRBD1 cannot be verified. CDR1 and CDR2 from the germline V gene are SGHTA and FQGTGA. The CDR3 runs 13 residues. CDR3 sequence reads: CASSSADSNEQFF.

CDR3 residues: CASSTGSYNPAFDSTDTQYF. The chain uses TRBV6-2 or TRBV6-3 and TRBJ2-3; TCRdb gives TRBD1 as the D gene, but with no DNA this cannot be confirmed. Per the germline V gene, CDR1 is MNHEY and CDR2 is SVGEGT. The length of the CDR3 is 20 residues.

V and J are TRBV20-1 and TRBJ2-1. CDR1 and CDR2 from the germline V gene are DFQATT and SNEGSKA (reference sequence). The CDR3 runs to 15 residues. CDR3 protein: CSATTDNSRYNEQFF.

This chain links TRBV5-6 with TRBJ2-3; TCRdb selects TRBD2, and the lack of DNA leaves this call unchecked. CDR3 size: 18 residues. The V gene's germline CDR1 is SGHDT and CDR2 YYEEEE. Here the CDR3 reads CASSLAGLAGGLQDTQHF.

This chain connects TRBV7-2 to TRBJ1-1. Per germline, CDR1 SGHTA and CDR2 FQGNSA. The CDR3 spans 12 residues. The CDR3 spells CASSIHRDEAFF.

The gene calls are TRBV5-4 and TRBJ2-3; TCRdb lists TRBD1, though no DNA is available to test this call. CDR3 size: 15 residues. Germline values: CDR1 SGHNT, CDR2 YYREEE (reference sequence). CDR3 sequence reads: CASSLDGRSTDTQYF. Combining the CDR3 with reference TRBV5-4 and TRBJ2-3 gives the whole variable domain ETGVTQSPTHLIKTRGQQVTLRCSSQSGHNTVSWYQQALGQGPQFIFQYYREEENGRGNFPPRFSGLQFPNYSSELNVNALELDDSALYLCASSLDGRSTDTQYFGPGTRLTVL.

The chain couples TRBV29-1 to TRBJ2-1; the D call of TRBD2 rests on TCRdb alone, since no DNA is present to check it. In germline, CDR1 is SQVTM, CDR2 ANQGSEA. CDR3 size: 16 residues. This chain's CDR3 is CSVEGRAGGTYNEQFF.

CDR3 sequence: CASADRADNTEAFF. The gene calls are TRBV5-1 and TRBJ1-1; the TCRdb D gene call, TRBD1, has no DNA to confirm it. Germline V gene lookup returns CDR1 SGHRS and CDR2 YFSETQ. This CDR3 comprises 14 residues.

This rearrangement joins TRBV7-9 to TRBJ2-5; TCRdb's assignment of TRBD2 cannot be checked, as there is no DNA. The germline gives CDR1 SEHNR, CDR2 FQNEAQ (reference sequence). The CDR3 covers 14 residues. The CDR3: CASSLGGPPETQYF. The full variable domain, its missing parts supplied by reference TRBV7-9 and TRBJ2-5, is DTGVSQNPRHKITKRGQNVTFRCDPISEHNRLYWYRQTLGQGPEFLTYFQNEAQLEKSRLLSDRFSAERPKGSFSTLEIQRTEQGDSAMYLCASSLGGPPETQYFGPGTRLLVL.

The chain is built from TRBV4-1 and TRBJ1-2. Germline loops: CDR1 MGHRA, CDR2 YSYEKL. The CDR3 is 13 amino acids. This CDR3 is CASSQEGRYGYTF.